This entry features one T cell receptor beta chain sequence. Its antigen is as yet unknown. Additional DNA sequences in this sample encode the identical CDR3. Use of 60 Vbeta and 13 Jbeta primers characterized the PCR. Using immunoSEQ multiplex PCR, the repertoire was profiled, and TCRdb retains in-frame clones only, with some absent. The data show under 150,000 clones, roughly 9.6% seen once. The sample originates from a study of cytomegalovirus exposure and HLA in healthy donors. Findings and limits, study-wide: Cytomegalovirus status was reportedly diagnosed by the classifier with high sensitivity and specificity. In most subjects, TCR beta sequences reportedly gave accurate predictions of HLA-A and HLA-B alleles. In vitro, a few CMV-associated chains proved specific for CMV antigens.

The sequence derives from a woman between 40 and 55 years old in good health and CMV-seropositive. Sequencing was done on a sample of PBMCs.

The CDR3 nucleotides are TGCGCCAGCAGCTTGGACAGGGGTAACACTGAAGCTTTCTTT. It yields the protein CASSLDRGNTEAFF. The chain carries TRBV5-1 and TRBJ1-1, with TRBD1 identical over 7 bases. This CDR3 comprises 14 residues. Per the germline V gene, CDR1 is SGHRS and CDR2 is YFSETQ. Trimming cost V 0 bases and J 2 bases; bases outside gene matches: 1.